This T cell receptor beta chain was documented in a study of CD8 T cells in Susac syndrome. Random hexamers were used to reverse transcribe an amount of about 0.45 to 1 ug RNA. Multiplex PCR with immunoSEQ amplified the TCR beta CDR3 across 54 Vbeta and 13 Jbeta. TCRdb analysed the immunoSEQ multiplex PCR reads with MiXCR anew, one entry per CDR3 protein. Here the sample spans 230,000 or so distinct CDR3 sequences, approximately 95% being singletons. This clonotype was observed a few times. The germline CDR1 and CDR2 sequences are DFQATT and SNEGSKA (reference sequence). The J segment lost 2 bases and the V segment lost 6 bases, leaving 3 bases of the junction unmatched. This CDR3 spans 12 amino acids. In blood CD8+ and CD4+ T cells, TCR beta underwent sequencing. Through negative isolation, CD4+ and CD8+ T cells were obtained, while TEMRA cells were enriched using FACS.

What was sequenced was CD4+ T cells from PBMCs. The rearrangement joins TRBV20-1 to TRBJ2-7, with 8 bases matching TRBD1. The TCR was taken from a human donor with multiple sclerosis. CDR3: CSASTGAYEQYF. The DNA of the CDR3 is TGCAGTGCCTCGACAGGGGCCTACGAGCAGTACTTC.